What follows is one T cell receptor beta chain and its context. Per the study methods: It was from reference gene primer amplification that nucleated cell counts were estimated. The table came from immunoSEQ multiplex PCR; TCRdb's copy has only in-frame clones and leaves some out. V and J calls and clone size come straight from that table; D and trimming were deduced from the DNA. The table has about 670,000 clones, 80% to 90% seen once; the top ten hold more than 0.25%. These data are taken from a study of blood T cell repertoires in COVID-19. Background on the study: Specimens from acute and convalescent COVID-19 originated in the United States, Italy and Spain. T cells, B-cell-depleted T cells, or PBMCs provided the cDNA or gDNA that served as material.

The clonotype comes from a woman younger than 35 with acute or convalescent COVID-19. Sequencing input: peripheral blood.

The chain's CDR3 is CAWGTGGTNEKLFF. The CDR3 coding sequence is TGTGCCTGGGGGACAGGGGGAACTAATGAAAAACTGTTTTTT. The J gene is TRBJ1-4, the V gene TRBV30; 11 nucleotides match TRBD1. The CDR3 loop spans 14 amino acids. Germline CDR1 GTSNPN, CDR2 SVGIG (reference sequence). The junction had 0 bases not matched to a gene; V was cut back by 5 bases and J by 1 base. Filled out from reference TRBV30 and TRBJ1-4, the complete variable domain reads SQTIHQWPATLVQPVGSPLSLECTVEGTSNPNLYWYRQAAGRGLQLLFYSVGIGQISSEVPQNLSASRPQDRQFILSSKKLLLSDSGFYLCAWGTGGTNEKLFFGSGTQLSVL.